Shown below are 29 T cell receptor beta chains from a single sample sequenced in a study of control samples from healthy donors and cancer patients. Profiled with immunoSEQ multiplex PCR; TCRdb holds only in-frame clones, not every one. The repertoire includes about 75,000 clones, 94% of them detected once, and more than 5.5% sits in the top ten. The sequenced material came from blood. The receptors derive from a woman in her forties in good health.

The chain joins TRBV7-9 to TRBJ1-2, with D perhaps TRBD1 (6 bases). V lost 4 bases and J lost 4, with 13 bases in between. This CDR3 is 14 amino acids long. Germline CDR1 is SEHNR and CDR2 is FQNEAQ (reference sequence). CDR3 sequence reads: CASSSKTGFYGYTF. DNA of the CDR3: TGTGCCAGCAGCTCCAAGACAGGATTCTATGGCTACACCTTC.

This chain links TRBV5-4 with TRBJ2-3; 11 bases are shared with TRBD2. This CDR3 is built from 18 residues. Germline lookup yields CDR1 SGHNT and CDR2 YYREEE (reference sequence). J lost 0 bases, V lost 7 bases, and 13 bases had no gene match. The CDR3 nucleotides are TGTGCCAGCCGCCATTCGGCTAGCGGGAGGCCTAGCACAGATACGCAGTATTTT. This gives the protein CASRHSASGRPSTDTQYF.

The chain uses TRBV2 and TRBJ2-2; 8 positions match TRBD1. V trimming: 3 bases; J trimming: 6 bases; junction bases outside the gene matches: 6. Germline-derived CDR1 and CDR2 are SNHLY and FYNNEI. This CDR3 has 15 amino acids. The CDR3 DNA follows: TGTGCCAGCAGTGAGGTCAGGGGGCGAGCCGGGGAGCTGTTTTTT. Residues: CASSEVRGRAGELFF.

As for this clone: Mismatch with germline at one junction end may stem from a read error. The rearrangement joins TRBV7-7 to TRBJ2-2, with a possible D match to TRBD2 (7 bases). Germline values: CDR1 SSHAT, CDR2 FNYEAQ (reference sequence). The CDR3 consists of 16 residues. This CDR3 is CASSPRGAGNTGELFF. The CDR3 DNA reads as TGTGCTAGCAGTCCCCGGGGGGCAGGGAACACCGGGGAGCTGTTTTTT.

The chain is built from TRBV9 and TRBJ1-2; D gene uncertain. Trimming stripped 3 bases from V and 7 bases from J, with 25 bases between. Germline CDR1 is SGDLS and CDR2 is YYNGEE. The CDR3 totals 17 residues. The CDR3 DNA sequence: TGTGCCAGCAGCGGTGATAGTGGTACGGACGGTTCCAGTGGCTACACCTTC. It is translated as CASSGDSGTDGSSGYTF.

The V call is TRBV6-1, the J call TRBJ2-1; 7 bases match TRBD2. The V segment lost 2 bases and the J segment 4 bases; nucleotides outside the gene matches: 8. Germline V gene lookup returns CDR1 MNHNS and CDR2 SASEGT. This CDR3 has 16 residues. This CDR3 is CASSEKSSGDYNEQFF. CDR3 bases: TGTGCCAGCAGTGAAAAGTCCAGCGGGGATTACAATGAGCAGTTCTTC.

The rearrangement joins TRBV7-2 to TRBJ2-3, with 10 bases identical to TRBD2. Germline V gene lookup returns CDR1 SGHTA and CDR2 FQGNSA. Trimming at V came to 5 bases and at J to 4 bases, leaving 9 bases not matched to a gene. This CDR3 is 16 amino acids long. The CDR3 DNA sequence: TGTGCCAGCAGCCCCGTCAGCGGGGGGGGCGCAGATACGCAGTATTTT. The encoded protein is CASSPVSGGGADTQYF.

The V and J genes are TRBV10-1 and TRBJ2-1; D may be TRBD2 (5 bases). The CDR3 sequence is 15 residues long. The ends were cut back, 3 bases at V and 0 bases at J, with 9 bases in the middle. The germline V gene encodes CDR1 WNHNN and CDR2 SYGVQD (reference sequence). The CDR3 reads CASSDTRPSYNEQFF. The CDR3 coding sequence is TGCGCCAGCAGTGATACTAGGCCCTCCTACAATGAGCAGTTCTTC.

The J gene is TRBJ2-2, the V gene TRBV4-3; D unresolved. The CDR3 loop spans 14 amino acids. Trimming pared 3 bases from V and 2 bases from J, leaving 7 bases between. CDR1 is LGHNA, CDR2 YSLEER, per germline. For the CDR3, the DNA is TGCGCCAGCAGCCAGCGAAGTAACACCGGGGAGCTGTTTTTT. It specifies CASSQRSNTGELFF.

The chain employs TRBV3-1 (or the pseudogene TRBV3-2) and TRBJ1-4; D not certain. This CDR3 has 14 amino acids. V shed 1 base and J shed 8 bases, with 11 bases lying between them. Germline lookup yields CDR1 LGHDT and CDR2 YNNKEL (reference sequence). CDR3 loop: CASSQVGVREKLFF. CDR3 DNA: TGTGCCAGCAGCCAAGTGGGTGTTAGGGAAAAACTGTTTTTT.

The genes are TRBV6-2 or TRBV6-3 and TRBJ2-3; D uncertain. The ends were cut back, 0 bases at V and 2 bases at J, with 9 bases in the middle. Germline V CDR1 and CDR2: MNHEY, SVGEGT. This CDR3 region has 15 residues. CDR3 nucleotides: TGTGCCAGCAGTTACTCCTTAACCAACACAGATACGCAGTATTTT. Its protein product is CASSYSLTNTDTQYF.

The chain combines TRBV13 with TRBJ1-1, with no clear D. Germline V gives CDR1 PRHDT, CDR2 FYEKMQ (reference sequence). Trimming took 0 bases from V and 2 from J, leaving 13 bases between them. This CDR3 comprises 16 residues. Here the CDR3 DNA reads TGTGCCAGCAGCTTAGGGGTCTCCTGGCCAAACACTGAAGCTTTCTTT. Translated: CASSLGVSWPNTEAFF.

The rearrangement uses TRBV2 and TRBJ2-5; the D is unclear. This CDR3 has 13 amino acids. V gave up 7 bases and J gave up 1 base, with 10 bases separating them. Germline V gene data show CDR1 as SNHLY and CDR2 as FYNNEI. The CDR3 DNA sequence: TGTGCCAGCACTCGCGGTATCCAAGAGACCCAGTACTTC. Amino acid sequence: CASTRGIQETQYF.

This chain joins TRBV9 and TRBJ1-4; 8 bases map to TRBD1. The CDR3 totals 16 residues. Looked up from germline, CDR1 is SGDLS and CDR2 is YYNGEE. After removal of 0 bases from V and 8 bases from J, the junction contained 9 bases not matched to a gene. The CDR3 is CASSVAPDRVSEKLFF. The CDR3 region has the DNA TGTGCCAGCAGCGTAGCTCCGGACAGGGTCTCGGAAAAACTGTTTTTT.

This clone was recorded only once. This rearrangement joins TRBV9 to TRBJ1-2, with D possibly being TRBD1 (6 bases). This CDR3 region has 13 residues. The V gene's germline CDR1 is SGDLS and CDR2 YYNGEE. V lost 6 bases and J 8 bases, leaving 17 bases between the germline ends. CDR3 sequence reads: CASNPGGWGGYTF. CDR3 bases: TGTGCCAGCAACCCGGGGGGCTGGGGAGGCTACACCTTC.

The chain joins TRBV4-1 to TRBJ1-2; 10 bases map to TRBD1. CDR1 is MGHRA and CDR2 is YSYEKL in the germline V gene. Trimming cost V 3 bases and J 8 bases; bases outside gene matches: 6. CDR3 size: 14 residues. CDR3 loop: CASSHAGTGDGYTF. CDR3 DNA: TGCGCCAGCAGCCACGCCGGGACAGGGGACGGCTACACCTTC.

The chain links TRBV6-2 or TRBV6-3 to TRBJ2-7; tentatively, D is TRBD1 (6 bases). Trimming removed 3 bases from V and 5 bases from J, with 32 bases in between. The germline gives CDR1 MNHEY, CDR2 SVGEGT. CDR3 size: 20 residues. As DNA, the CDR3 is TGTGCCAGCAGTTATTACGTGGACAGAGGACGGCCGTCAATCCGGGACGAGCAGTACTTC. Its translation: CASSYYVDRGRPSIRDEQYF.

CDR3 in DNA: TGTGCCAGCAGCCAGTTGGGCTCAGGCTACAATGAGCAGTTCTTC. Its translation: CASSQLGSGYNEQFF. This rearrangement joins TRBV3-1 (or the pseudogene TRBV3-2) to TRBJ2-1; D gene ambiguous. The CDR3 is 15 amino acids. CDR1 and CDR2 from the germline V gene are LGHDT and YNNKEL (reference sequence). V lost 3 bases and J lost 3, with 12 bases in between.

To note about this clone: Its ends do not fully match the called genes, so a read error is possible. The chain carries TRBV3-1 (or the pseudogene TRBV3-2) and TRBJ2-5; D is undetermined. The CDR3 loop spans 10 amino acids. From germline, CDR1 is LGHDT and CDR2 YNNKEL (reference sequence). CDR3 nucleotides: TGTGCCAGCAGCCAAAAGACCCAGTACTTC. It is translated as CASSQKTQYF.

J is TRBJ1-1 and V is TRBV5-4; no firm D call. The ends were cut back, 0 bases at V and 6 bases at J, with 15 bases in the middle. Germline CDR1 SGHNT, CDR2 YYREEE (reference sequence). The CDR3 contains 15 residues. In DNA, the CDR3 is TGTGCCAGCAGCTTGGAAGCGGCAAGGAGAGCTGAAGCTTTCTTT. Its protein is CASSLEAARRAEAFF.

This sequence joins TRBV6-5 and TRBJ2-7; 9 nucleotides line up with TRBD2. Germline values: CDR1 MNHEY, CDR2 SVGAGI. V gave up 6 bases and J gave up 5 bases; unmatched junction bases: 8. The CDR3 is 14 amino acids. CDR3 bases: TGTGCCAGCAGCGATAGCGGGGGTATAGACGAGCAGTACTTC. It encodes CASSDSGGIDEQYF.

The V call is TRBV11-3, the J call TRBJ1-1, with D unresolved. V lost 5 bases to trimming and J lost 5 bases, with 12 bases between them. This CDR3 contains 13 residues. Germline V gene sequence: CDR1 SGHNT, CDR2 YENEEA. CDR3 DNA sequence: TGTGCCAGCAGCAGGAATAGTGGGACTGAAGCTTTCTTT. It yields the protein CASSRNSGTEAFF.

This chain connects TRBV6-5 to TRBJ2-7; 9 bases are shared with TRBD1. Per the germline V gene, CDR1 is MNHEY and CDR2 is SVGAGI. J was trimmed by 3 bases and V by 6 bases; bases with no gene match: 6. The CDR3 runs to 14 residues. CDR3 region: CASRDRGMVYEQYF. DNA for the CDR3: TGTGCCAGCAGGGACAGGGGTATGGTCTACGAGCAGTACTTC.

The gene calls are TRBV27 and TRBJ2-5; 7 bases align to TRBD2. CDR3 length equals 15 residues. Germline trimming cut 4 bases from V and 1 base from J; bases unmatched to any gene: 6. Looked up from germline, CDR1 is MNHEY and CDR2 is SMNVEV (reference sequence). This chain's CDR3 is CASSSGGGPQETQYF. In nucleotides, the CDR3 is TGTGCCAGCAGTTCTGGCGGGGGACCCCAAGAGACCCAGTACTTC.

The gene calls are TRBV10-3 and TRBJ2-7; perhaps TRBD1 as D (5 bases). Between the trimmed V and J ends, which lost 6 bases and 1 base, there was a span of 16 bases. Germline CDR1 is ENHRY and CDR2 is SYGVKD. This CDR3 has 15 amino acids. CDR3 region: CAISQTHKGSYEQYF. CDR3 in DNA: TGTGCCATCAGCCAAACTCATAAGGGGTCCTACGAGCAGTACTTC.

The chain couples TRBV7-9 to TRBJ2-5; D is unclear. The V end lost 5 bases, the J end lost 2 bases, and 15 bases lay between the germline ends. The CDR3 runs 15 residues. Germline CDR1 is SEHNR and CDR2 is FQNEAQ (reference sequence). CDR3 DNA: TGTGCCAGCAGCAAGTTAGCCACTCTACAAGAGACCCAGTACTTC. Its translation: CASSKLATLQETQYF.

To note about this clone: Sequence at one end of the junction differs from germline and may be a read error. The chain is built from TRBV6-1 and TRBJ2-7; TRBD2 is a possible D gene (6 bases). The CDR3 loop spans 13 amino acids. Per the germline V gene, CDR1 is MNHNS and CDR2 is SASEGT. CDR3 sequence (DNA): TGTGCCAGCCGTGATACGGGGGACTACGAGCAGTACTTC. It yields the protein CASRDTGDYEQYF.

The chain employs TRBV19 and TRBJ2-5; no firm D call. With 3 bases removed from V and 2 bases from J, the gap between germline ends came to 4 bases. Looked up from germline, CDR1 is LNHDA and CDR2 is SQIVND (reference sequence). The CDR3 length is 12 residues. Here the CDR3 reads CASSMGQETQYF. In nucleotides, the CDR3 is TGTGCCAGTAGTATGGGACAAGAGACCCAGTACTTC.

V and J are TRBV7-9 and TRBJ1-2, with 7 positions matching TRBD1. The J segment lost 4 bases and the V segment lost 7 bases, leaving 9 bases of the junction unmatched. This CDR3 comprises 14 residues. CDR1 and CDR2 (germline): SEHNR, FQNEAQ (reference sequence). CDR3 in DNA: TGTGCCAGCATCGGGGAGGGGGCCACCTATGGCTACACCTTC. Translating gives CASIGEGATYGYTF.